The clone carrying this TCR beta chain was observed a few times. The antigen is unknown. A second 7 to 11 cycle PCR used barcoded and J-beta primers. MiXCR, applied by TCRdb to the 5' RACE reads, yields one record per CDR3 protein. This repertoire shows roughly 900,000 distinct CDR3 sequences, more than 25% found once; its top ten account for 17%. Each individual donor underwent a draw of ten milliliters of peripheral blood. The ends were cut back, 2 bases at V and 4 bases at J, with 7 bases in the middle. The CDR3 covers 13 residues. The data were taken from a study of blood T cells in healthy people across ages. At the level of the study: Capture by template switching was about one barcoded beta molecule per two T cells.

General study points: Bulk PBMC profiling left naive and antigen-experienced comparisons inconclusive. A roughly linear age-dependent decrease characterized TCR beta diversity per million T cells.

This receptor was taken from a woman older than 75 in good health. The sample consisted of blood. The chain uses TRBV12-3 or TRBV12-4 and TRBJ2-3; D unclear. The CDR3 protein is CASSLYGADTQYF. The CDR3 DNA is TGTGCCAGCAGTTTATATGGGGCAGATACGCAGTATTTT.